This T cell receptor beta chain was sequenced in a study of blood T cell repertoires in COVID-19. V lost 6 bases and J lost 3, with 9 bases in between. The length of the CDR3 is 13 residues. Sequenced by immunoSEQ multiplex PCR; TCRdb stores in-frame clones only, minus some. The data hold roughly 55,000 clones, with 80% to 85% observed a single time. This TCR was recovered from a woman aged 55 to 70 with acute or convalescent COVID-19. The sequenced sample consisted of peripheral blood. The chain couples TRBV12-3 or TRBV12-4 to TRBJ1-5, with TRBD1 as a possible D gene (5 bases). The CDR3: CASRAGFNQPQHF. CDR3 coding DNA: TGTGCCAGCAGGGCAGGGTTCAATCAGCCCCAGCATTTT.